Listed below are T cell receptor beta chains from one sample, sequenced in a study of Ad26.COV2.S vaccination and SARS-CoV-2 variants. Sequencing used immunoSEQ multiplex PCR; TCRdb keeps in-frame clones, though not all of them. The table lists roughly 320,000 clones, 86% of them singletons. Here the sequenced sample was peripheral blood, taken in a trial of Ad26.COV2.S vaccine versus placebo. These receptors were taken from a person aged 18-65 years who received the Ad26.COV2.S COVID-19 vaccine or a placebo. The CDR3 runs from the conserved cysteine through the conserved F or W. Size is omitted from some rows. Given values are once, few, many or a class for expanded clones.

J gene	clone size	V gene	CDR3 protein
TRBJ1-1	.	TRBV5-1	CASSSQTVNTEAFF
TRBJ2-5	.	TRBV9	CASSAQRGQSETQYF
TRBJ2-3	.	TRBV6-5	CASSGRPRADTQYF
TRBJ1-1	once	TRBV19	CASSTRPGSDMNTEAFF
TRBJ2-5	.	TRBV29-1	CSGDTGETQYF
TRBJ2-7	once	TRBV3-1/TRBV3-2	CASRPPGQGGEQYF
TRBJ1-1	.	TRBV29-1	CSVEKGAEQDF
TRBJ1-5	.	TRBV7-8	CASSDQPGGQPQHF
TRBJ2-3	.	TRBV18	CASSPPSGGYPSTDTQYF
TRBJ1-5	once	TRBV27	CASSLSPAQGHQPQHF
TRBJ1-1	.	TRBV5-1	CASSLASRGTEAFF
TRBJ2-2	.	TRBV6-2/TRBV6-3	CASSYSRGGGDTGELFF
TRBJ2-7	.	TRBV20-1	CSGLQGYEQYF
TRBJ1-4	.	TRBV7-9	CASSSQGNKFF
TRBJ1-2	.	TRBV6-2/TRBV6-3	CASSYPFPGVEGYGYTF
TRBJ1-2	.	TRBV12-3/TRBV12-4	CASSLDGVGGYTF
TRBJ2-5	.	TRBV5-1	CASSQGTVLQETQYF
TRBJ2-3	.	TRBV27	CASTSPGTSGGFTDTQYF
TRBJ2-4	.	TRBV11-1	CASSLDPAIQYF
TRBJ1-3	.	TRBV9	CASSPNAGTGEAGNTIYF
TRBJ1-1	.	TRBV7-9	CASSLGPGGAFF
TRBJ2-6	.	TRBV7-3	CASSFDRSGGANVLTF
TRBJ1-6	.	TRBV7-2	CASSLLGLGSPLHF
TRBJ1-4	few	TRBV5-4	CASSLAATNEKLFF
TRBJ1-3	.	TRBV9	CASSVGQGASGNTIYF
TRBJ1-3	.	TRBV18	CASSPPKGRDSGNTIYF
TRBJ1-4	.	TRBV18	CASFPGQGAELFF
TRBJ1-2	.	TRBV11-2	CASSQKPEGFGTDGYTF
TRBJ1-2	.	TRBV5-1	CASSLGTVPNYGYTF
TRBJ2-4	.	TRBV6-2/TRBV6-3	CASSWTSGGAKNIQYF
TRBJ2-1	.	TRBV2	CASRLALGPNEQFF
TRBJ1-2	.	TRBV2	CASTGDNYGYTF
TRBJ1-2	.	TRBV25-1	CASSEYNGYTF
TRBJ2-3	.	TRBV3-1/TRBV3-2	CASSRRGFTDTQYF
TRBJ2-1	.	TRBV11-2	CASSSQGLGEQFF
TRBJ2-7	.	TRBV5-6	CASSSQRGIDF
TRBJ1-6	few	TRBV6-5	CASSYSTDSVGSPLHF
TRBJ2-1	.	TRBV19	CASSIEGGTGGEQFF
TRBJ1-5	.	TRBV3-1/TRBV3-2	CASSQGANNQPQHF
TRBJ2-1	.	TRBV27	CASSFTSNGGNEQFF
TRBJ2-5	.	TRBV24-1	CATSDGQLETQYF
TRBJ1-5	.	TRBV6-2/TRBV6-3	CASSSRGLSNQPQHF
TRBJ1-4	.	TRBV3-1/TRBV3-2	CASSQESAGMLFF
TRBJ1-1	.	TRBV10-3	CAITYSENTEAFF
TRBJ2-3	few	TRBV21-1	CASSKGGGDTQYF
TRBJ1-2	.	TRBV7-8	CASSAKQRINYGYTF
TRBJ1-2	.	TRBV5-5	CASSLLPENYGYTF
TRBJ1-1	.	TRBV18	CASSPGRQLNTEAFF
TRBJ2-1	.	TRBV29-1	CSVLQTYEQFF
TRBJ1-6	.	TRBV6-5	CASSSNSQPLHF
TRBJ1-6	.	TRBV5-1	CASSLAWDSPLHF
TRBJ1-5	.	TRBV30	CAWSVGGRQRTQPQHF
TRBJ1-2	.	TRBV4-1	CASSHKPYRGPSYGYTF